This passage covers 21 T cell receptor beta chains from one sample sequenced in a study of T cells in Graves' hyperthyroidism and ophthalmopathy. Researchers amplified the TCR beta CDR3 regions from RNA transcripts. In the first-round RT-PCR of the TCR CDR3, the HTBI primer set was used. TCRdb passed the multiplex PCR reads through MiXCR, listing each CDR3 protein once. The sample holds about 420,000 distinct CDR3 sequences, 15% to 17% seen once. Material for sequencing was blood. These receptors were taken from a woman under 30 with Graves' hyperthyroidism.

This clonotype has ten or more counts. CDR3 bases: TGTGCCAGCAGTAAACTAGGGACGGGATCGGATGAGCAGTTCTTC. Translated, it gives CASSKLGTGSDEQFF. The V call is TRBV2, the J call TRBJ2-1; D might be TRBD1 or TRBD2, each matching 5 bases. V was pared by 5 bases and J by 8 bases, with 19 bases between. This CDR3 contains 15 residues. Germline-derived CDR1 and CDR2 are SNHLY and FYNNEI.

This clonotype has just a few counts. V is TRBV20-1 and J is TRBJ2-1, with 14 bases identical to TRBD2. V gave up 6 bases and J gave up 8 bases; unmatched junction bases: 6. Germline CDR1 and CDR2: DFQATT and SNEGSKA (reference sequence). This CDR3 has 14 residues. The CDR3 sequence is CSASRLAGGYEQFF. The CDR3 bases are TGCAGTGCAAGTCGACTAGCGGGGGGGTATGAGCAGTTCTTC.

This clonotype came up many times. CDR3 bases: TGTGCCAGCAGCCCGATTTTCCCGGGACAGCAAGAGACCCAGTACTTC. Translation gives CASSPIFPGQQETQYF. V usage is TRBV3-1 and J usage is TRBJ2-5, with 7 bases identical to TRBD1. CDR3 size: 16 residues. Germline V gives CDR1 LGHDT, CDR2 YNNKEL (reference sequence). V shed 4 bases and J 2 bases; nucleotides not matched to a gene: 10.

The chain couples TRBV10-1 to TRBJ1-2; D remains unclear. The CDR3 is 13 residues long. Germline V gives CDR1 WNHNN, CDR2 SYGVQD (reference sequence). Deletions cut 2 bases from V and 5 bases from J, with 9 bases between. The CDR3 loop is CASSEKVGYGYTF. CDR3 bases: TGCGCCAGCAGTGAGAAAGTAGGGTATGGCTACACCTTC.

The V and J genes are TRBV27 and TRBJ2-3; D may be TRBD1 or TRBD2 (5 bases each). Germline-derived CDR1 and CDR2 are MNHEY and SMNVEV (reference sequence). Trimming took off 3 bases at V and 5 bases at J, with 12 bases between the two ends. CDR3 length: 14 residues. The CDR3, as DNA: TGTGCCAGCAGTTTTGGGGACCGAGGAGATACGCAGTATTTT. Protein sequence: CASSFGDRGDTQYF.

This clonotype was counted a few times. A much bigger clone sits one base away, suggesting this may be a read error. CDR3: CASSQVGRAYERYF. The CDR3 nucleotides read TGTGCCAGCAGCCAAGTCGGCAGAGCCTACGAGCGGTACTTC. The J gene is TRBJ2-7, the V gene TRBV3-1; D is unclear. Germline assignment: CDR1 LGHDT and CDR2 YNNKEL (reference sequence). This CDR3 has 14 amino acids.

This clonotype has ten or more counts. In nucleotides, the CDR3 is TGTGCCAGCAGTCGACGGGACAGGGAAAGCAATCAGCCCCAGCATTTT. Its protein is CASSRRDRESNQPQHF. The chain joins TRBV12-3 or TRBV12-4 to TRBJ1-5; TRBD1 aligns across 9 bases. J was trimmed by 1 base and V by 5 bases; bases with no gene match: 6. The CDR3 has 16 amino acids.

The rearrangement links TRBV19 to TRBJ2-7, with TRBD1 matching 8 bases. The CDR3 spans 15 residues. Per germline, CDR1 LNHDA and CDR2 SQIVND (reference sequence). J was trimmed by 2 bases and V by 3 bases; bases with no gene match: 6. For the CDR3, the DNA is TGTGCCAGTAGTATCAATGGACAGGGTACCTACGAGCAGTACTTC. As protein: CASSINGQGTYEQYF.

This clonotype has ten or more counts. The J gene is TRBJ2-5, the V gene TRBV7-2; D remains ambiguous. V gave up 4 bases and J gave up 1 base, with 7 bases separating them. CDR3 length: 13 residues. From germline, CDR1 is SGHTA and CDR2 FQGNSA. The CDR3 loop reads CASSSSPQETQYF. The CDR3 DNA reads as TGTGCCAGCAGCTCAAGTCCCCAAGAGACCCAGTACTTC.

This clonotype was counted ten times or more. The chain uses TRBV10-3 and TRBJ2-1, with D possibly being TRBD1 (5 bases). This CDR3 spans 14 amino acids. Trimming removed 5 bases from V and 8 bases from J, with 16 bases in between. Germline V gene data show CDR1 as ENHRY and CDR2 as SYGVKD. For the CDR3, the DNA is TGTGCCATCAGTTTTAGGACGGGCAGGGATGAGCAGTTCTTC. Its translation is CAISFRTGRDEQFF.

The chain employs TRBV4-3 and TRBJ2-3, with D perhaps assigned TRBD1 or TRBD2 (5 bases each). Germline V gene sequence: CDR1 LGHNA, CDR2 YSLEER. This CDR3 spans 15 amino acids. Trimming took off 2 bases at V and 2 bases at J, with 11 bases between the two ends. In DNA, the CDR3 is TGCGCCAGCAGCCAACAAACTGGGACCACAGATACGCAGTATTTT. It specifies CASSQQTGTTDTQYF.

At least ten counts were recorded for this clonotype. The CDR3 sequence is CASSQVPTEAFF. CDR3 bases: TGTGCCAGCAGCCAAGTACCCACTGAAGCTTTCTTT. This rearrangement joins TRBV3-1 to TRBJ1-1; D not resolved. Germline V gene lookup returns CDR1 LGHDT and CDR2 YNNKEL (reference sequence). This CDR3 is built from 12 residues. V lost 1 base, J lost 4 bases, and 4 bases lay in between.

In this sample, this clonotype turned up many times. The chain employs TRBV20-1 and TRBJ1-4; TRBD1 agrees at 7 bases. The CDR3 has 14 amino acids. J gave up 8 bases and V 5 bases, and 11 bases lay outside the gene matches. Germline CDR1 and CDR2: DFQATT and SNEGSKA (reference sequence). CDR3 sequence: CSARRTGGPEKLFF. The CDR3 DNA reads TGCAGTGCTCGACGGACAGGAGGGCCCGAAAAACTGTTTTTT.

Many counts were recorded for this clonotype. CDR3 in DNA: TGTGCCAGCAGCCTTGAAGGACTAGCGGGCTACGAGCAGTACTTC. Amino acids: CASSLEGLAGYEQYF. V is TRBV11-2 and J is TRBJ2-7, with 11 positions matching TRBD2. V gave up 5 bases and J gave up 3 bases; unmatched junction bases: 6. The germline V gene has CDR1 SGHAT and CDR2 FQNNGV. The CDR3 is 15 residues long. Full variable domain (outside the CDR3, taken from reference TRBV11-2 and TRBJ2-7): EAGVAQSPRYKIIEKRQSVAFWCNPISGHATLYWYQQILGQGPKLLIQFQNNGVVDDSQLPKDRFSAERLKGVDSTLKIQPAKLEDSAVYLCASSLEGLAGYEQYFGPGTRLTVT.

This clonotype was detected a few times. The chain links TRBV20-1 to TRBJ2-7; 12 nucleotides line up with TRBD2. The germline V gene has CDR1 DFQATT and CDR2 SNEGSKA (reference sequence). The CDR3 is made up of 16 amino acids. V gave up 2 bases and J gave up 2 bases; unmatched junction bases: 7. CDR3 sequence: CSARSRTSGATYEQYF. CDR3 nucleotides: TGCAGTGCTAGATCCCGGACTAGCGGGGCAACCTACGAGCAGTACTTC.

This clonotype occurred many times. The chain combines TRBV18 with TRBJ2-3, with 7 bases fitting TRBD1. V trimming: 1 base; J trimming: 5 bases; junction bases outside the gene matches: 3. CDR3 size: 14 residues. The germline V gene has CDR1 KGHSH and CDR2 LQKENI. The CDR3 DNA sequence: TGTGCCAGCTCACCACAGGGGGCTGGAGATACGCAGTATTTT. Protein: CASSPQGAGDTQYF.

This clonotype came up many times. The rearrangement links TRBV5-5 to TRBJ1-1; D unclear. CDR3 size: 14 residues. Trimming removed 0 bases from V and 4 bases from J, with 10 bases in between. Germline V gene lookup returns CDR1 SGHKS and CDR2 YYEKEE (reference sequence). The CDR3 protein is CASSLDRLPTEAFF. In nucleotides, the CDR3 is TGTGCCAGCAGCTTGGACCGGCTGCCCACTGAAGCTTTCTTT. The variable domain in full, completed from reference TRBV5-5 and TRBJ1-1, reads DAGVTQSPTHLIKTRGQQVTLRCSPISGHKSVSWYQQVLGQGPQFIFQYYEKEERGRGNFPDRFSARQFPNYSSELNVNALLLGDSALYLCASSLDRLPTEAFFGQGTRLTVV.

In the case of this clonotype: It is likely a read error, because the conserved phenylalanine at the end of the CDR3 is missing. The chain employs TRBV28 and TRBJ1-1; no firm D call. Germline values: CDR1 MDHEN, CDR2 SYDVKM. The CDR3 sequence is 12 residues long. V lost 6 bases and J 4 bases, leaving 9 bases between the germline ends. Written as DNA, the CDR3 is TGTGCCAGCAGCCTTGAGGGCACTGAAGCTTTCCTT. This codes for CASSLEGTEAFL.

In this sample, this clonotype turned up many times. DNA of the CDR3: TGCGCCAGCAGCCGACTACCCGTCGGGACAGGGGGCTATGAGCAGTTCTTC. Translating it yields CASSRLPVGTGGYEQFF. This chain links TRBV5-1 with TRBJ2-1; 12 nucleotides line up with TRBD1. Germline-derived CDR1 and CDR2 are SGHRS and YFSETQ. CDR3 length equals 17 residues. The V and J ends lost 4 bases and 8 bases, in that order; junction bases with no gene match: 13.

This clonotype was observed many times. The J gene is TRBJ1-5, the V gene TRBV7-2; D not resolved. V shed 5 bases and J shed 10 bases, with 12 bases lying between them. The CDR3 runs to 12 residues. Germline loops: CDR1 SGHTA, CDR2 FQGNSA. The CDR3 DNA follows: TGTGCCAGCAGCCCCACCAGTCTCCCCCAGCATTTT. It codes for CASSPTSLPQHF.

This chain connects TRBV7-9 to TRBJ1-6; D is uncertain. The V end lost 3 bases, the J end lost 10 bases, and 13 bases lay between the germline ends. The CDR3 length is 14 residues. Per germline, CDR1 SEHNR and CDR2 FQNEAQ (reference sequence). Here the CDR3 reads CASSFSGEGSPLHF. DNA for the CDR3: TGTGCCAGCAGCTTTTCTGGGGAAGGCTCACCCCTCCACTTT.